This T cell receptor (beta chain) was captured in a study of blood T cell repertoires in COVID-19. As for the study in general: In each case, the material was cDNA or gDNA derived from T cells, B-cell-depleted T cells, or PBMCs.

With 3 bases clipped from V and 4 bases from J, the junction kept 7 bases outside the gene matches. CDR1 is KGHSH and CDR2 is LQKENI in the germline V gene. This CDR3 region has 15 residues. Across about 22 US areas, participants ranged in age from 18 to 89 years. Participants had their cohort set by participant-reported clinical history. Methods used by the authors: Quantification of nucleated cells was approximated via reference gene primer amplification. Data came from immunoSEQ multiplex PCR; TCRdb stores just in-frame clones and leaves some out. V and J calls and clone size are as listed in that table; D and trimming were resolved from the DNA. Here the sample spans 250,000 to 350,000 clones, 80% to 95% being singletons.

This chain joins TRBV18 and TRBJ2-7; 9 nucleotides agree with TRBD2. The specimen was PBMCs or T cells enriched from blood (not recorded which). This TCR derives from a woman aged 25 to 45 who had recovered from COVID-19. CDR3 protein: CASSPTSGGYYEQYF. CDR3 DNA: TGTGCCAGCTCACCTACCAGCGGGGGGTATTACGAGCAGTACTTC.